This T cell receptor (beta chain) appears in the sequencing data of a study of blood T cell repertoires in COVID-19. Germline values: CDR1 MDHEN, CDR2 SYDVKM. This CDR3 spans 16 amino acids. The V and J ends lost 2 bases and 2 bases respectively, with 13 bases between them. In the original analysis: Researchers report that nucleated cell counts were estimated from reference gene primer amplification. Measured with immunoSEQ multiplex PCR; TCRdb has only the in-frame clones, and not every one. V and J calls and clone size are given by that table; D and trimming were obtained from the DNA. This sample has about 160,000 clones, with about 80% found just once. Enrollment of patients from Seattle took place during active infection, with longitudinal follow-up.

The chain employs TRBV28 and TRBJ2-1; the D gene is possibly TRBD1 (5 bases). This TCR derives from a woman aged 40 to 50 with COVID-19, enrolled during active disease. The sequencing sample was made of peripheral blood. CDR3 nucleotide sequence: TGTGCCAGCAGTTTAGGGGCAGCCGAGGCCTACAATGAGCAGTTCTTC. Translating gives CASSLGAAEAYNEQFF.